The clone carrying this TCR beta chain was seen only once. The table came from immunoSEQ multiplex PCR; TCRdb's copy has only in-frame clones and leaves some out. This sample has under 65,000 clones, with roughly 90% found just once. These data come from a study of blood T cell repertoires in COVID-19. Study context: Sample material is recorded as cDNA or gDNA derived from T cells, B-cell-depleted T cells, or PBMCs.

There are 16 residues in the CDR3. The V gene's germline CDR1 is MDHEN and CDR2 SYDVKM. Unmatched junction bases numbered 10, after V lost 5 bases and J lost 4 bases. J is TRBJ1-5 and V is TRBV28, with 8 bases fitting TRBD1. The source material was peripheral blood. This sequence was found in a human donor in a cohort sampled during active COVID-19. Written as DNA, the CDR3 is TGTGCCAGCAGTGAATACCGGACAGGGCAGAATCAGCCCCAGCATTTT. As protein: CASSEYRTGQNQPQHF.